This T cell receptor (beta chain) was captured in a study of CD8 T cells in Susac syndrome. Reverse transcription of roughly 0.45 to 1 ug RNA used random hexamers. TCRdb fed the immunoSEQ multiplex PCR reads into MiXCR, producing one record per CDR3 protein. This sample yields 160,000 or so distinct CDR3 sequences, of which around 94% are seen a single time; over 0.095% belongs to the top ten. The TCR originated in a human donor with Susac syndrome. The material sequenced was CD4+ T cells from PBMCs.

The CDR3 coding sequence is TGTGCCAGCAGCCAGGGGACAGGGCAAGACTACGAGCAGTACTTC. Amino acids: CASSQGTGQDYEQYF. This rearrangement joins TRBV3-1 to TRBJ2-7; TRBD1 matches at 9 bases. J gave up 3 bases and V 3 bases, and 6 bases lay outside the gene matches. From germline, CDR1 is LGHDT and CDR2 YNNKEL (reference sequence). CDR3 length: 15 residues.